The text below deals with one TCR beta chain. The trim removed 0 bases at V and 2 bases at J, leaving 10 bases unmatched. Germline values: CDR1 LGHDT, CDR2 YNNKEL (reference sequence). This CDR3 spans 19 amino acids. The data derive from a study of blood T cell repertoires in COVID-19. Study-level background: The United States, Italy and Spain supplied acute and convalescent COVID-19 samples. In each case, the material was cDNA or gDNA derived from T cells, B-cell-depleted T cells, or PBMCs.

Data came from immunoSEQ multiplex PCR; TCRdb stores just in-frame clones and leaves some out. The sample comprises some 77,000 clones, roughly four fifths of which are singletons, and 28% rests with the top ten. The receptor comes from a man in his sixties or seventies with acute or convalescent COVID-19. Sequencing used peripheral blood. V and J are TRBV3-1 (or the pseudogene TRBV3-2) and TRBJ2-1, with TRBD2 matching over 10 bases. DNA for the CDR3: TGTGCCAGCAGCCAAGATCTCCTAGCGGGAGTGGGGACCTACAATGAGCAGTTCTTC. Its translation is CASSQDLLAGVGTYNEQFF.